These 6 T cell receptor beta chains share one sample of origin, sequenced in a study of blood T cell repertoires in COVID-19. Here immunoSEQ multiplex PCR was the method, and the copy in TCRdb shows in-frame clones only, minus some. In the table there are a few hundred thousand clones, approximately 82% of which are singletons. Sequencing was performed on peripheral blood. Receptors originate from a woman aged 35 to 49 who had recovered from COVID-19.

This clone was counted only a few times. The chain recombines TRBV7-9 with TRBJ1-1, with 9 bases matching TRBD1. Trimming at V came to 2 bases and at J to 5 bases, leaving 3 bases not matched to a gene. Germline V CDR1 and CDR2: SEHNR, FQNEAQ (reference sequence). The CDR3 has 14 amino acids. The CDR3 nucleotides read TGTGCCAGCAGCTTAAGTGGACAGGGGACTGAAGCTTTCTTT. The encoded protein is CASSLSGQGTEAFF.

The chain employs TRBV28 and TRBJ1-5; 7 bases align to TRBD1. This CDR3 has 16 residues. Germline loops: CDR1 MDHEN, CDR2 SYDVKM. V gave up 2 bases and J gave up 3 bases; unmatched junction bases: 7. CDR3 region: CASSLRQGSFNQPQHF. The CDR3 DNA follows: TGTGCCAGCAGTTTACGACAGGGTTCCTTCAATCAGCCCCAGCATTTT.

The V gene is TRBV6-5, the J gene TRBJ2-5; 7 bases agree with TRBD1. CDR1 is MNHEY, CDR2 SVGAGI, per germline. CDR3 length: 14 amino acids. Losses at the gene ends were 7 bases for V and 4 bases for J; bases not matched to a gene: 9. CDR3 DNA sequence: TGTGCCAGCAACCCATCTTCAGGGGGAGAGACCCAGTACTTC. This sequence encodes CASNPSSGGETQYF.

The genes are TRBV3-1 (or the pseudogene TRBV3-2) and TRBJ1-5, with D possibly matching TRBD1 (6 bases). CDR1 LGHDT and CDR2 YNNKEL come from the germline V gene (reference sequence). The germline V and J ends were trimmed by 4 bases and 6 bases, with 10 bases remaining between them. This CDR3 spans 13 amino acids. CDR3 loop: CASSRQQGQPQHF. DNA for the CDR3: TGTGCCAGCAGCCGGCAACAGGGTCAGCCCCAGCATTTT.

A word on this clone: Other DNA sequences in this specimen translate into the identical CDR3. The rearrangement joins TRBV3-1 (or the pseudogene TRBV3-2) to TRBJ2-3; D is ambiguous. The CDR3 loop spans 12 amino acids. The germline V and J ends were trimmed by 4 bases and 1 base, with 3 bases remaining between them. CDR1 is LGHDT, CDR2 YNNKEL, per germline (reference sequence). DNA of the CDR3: TGTGCCAGCAGCCCGGGCACAGATACGCAGTATTTT. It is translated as CASSPGTDTQYF.

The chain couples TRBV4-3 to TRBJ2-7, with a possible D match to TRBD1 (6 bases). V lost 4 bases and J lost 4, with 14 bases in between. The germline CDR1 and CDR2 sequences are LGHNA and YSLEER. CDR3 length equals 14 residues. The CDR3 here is CASSRRSGEYEQYF. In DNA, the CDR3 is TGCGCCAGCAGCCGCCGTTCAGGGGAGTACGAGCAGTACTTC.